Sequencing of this T cell receptor (beta chain) was carried out in a study of blood T cells in healthy people across ages. This clonotype was seen repeatedly, ten times or more. Its antigen is unknown. Study outcomes and limitations: Long-lived and aged donors differed, with more naive CD4+ cells and higher diversity in the long-lived.

The length of the CDR3 is 17 residues. CDR1 and CDR2 from the germline V gene are MNHEY and SMNVEV (reference sequence). The trim removed 2 bases at V and 1 base at J, leaving 10 bases unmatched. Then a second PCR, running roughly 6 to 11 cycles, was carried out with a sample-barcoded 5' primer and a J-beta primer mix. TCRdb re-called the 5' RACE reads through MiXCR, storing one row per CDR3 protein. The sample shows around 870,000 distinct CDR3 sequences, under 35% of them seen only once. The sample consisted of blood. This receptor was taken from a woman of 80 years or more in good health. The V gene is TRBV27, the J gene TRBJ2-7; 8 bases align to TRBD1. The CDR3 reads CASSLPPDRGPSYEQYF. The CDR3 coding sequence is TGTGCCAGCAGTTTACCCCCTGACAGGGGACCATCCTACGAGCAGTACTTC.